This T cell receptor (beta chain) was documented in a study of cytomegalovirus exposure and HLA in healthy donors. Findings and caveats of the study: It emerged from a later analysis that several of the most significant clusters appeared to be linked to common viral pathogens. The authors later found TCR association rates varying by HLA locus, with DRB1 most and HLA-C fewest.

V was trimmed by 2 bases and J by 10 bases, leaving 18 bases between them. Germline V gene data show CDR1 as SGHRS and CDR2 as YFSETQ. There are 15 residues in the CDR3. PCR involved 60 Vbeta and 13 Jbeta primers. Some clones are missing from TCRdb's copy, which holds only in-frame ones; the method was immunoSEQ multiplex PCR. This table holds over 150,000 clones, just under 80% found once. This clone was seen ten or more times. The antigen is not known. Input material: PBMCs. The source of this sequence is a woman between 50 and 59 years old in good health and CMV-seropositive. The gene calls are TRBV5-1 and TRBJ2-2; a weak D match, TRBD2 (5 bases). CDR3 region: CASSLGLLGSAELFF. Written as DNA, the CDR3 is TGCGCCAGCAGCTTAGGTCTGCTGGGGAGCGCGGAGCTGTTTTTT.